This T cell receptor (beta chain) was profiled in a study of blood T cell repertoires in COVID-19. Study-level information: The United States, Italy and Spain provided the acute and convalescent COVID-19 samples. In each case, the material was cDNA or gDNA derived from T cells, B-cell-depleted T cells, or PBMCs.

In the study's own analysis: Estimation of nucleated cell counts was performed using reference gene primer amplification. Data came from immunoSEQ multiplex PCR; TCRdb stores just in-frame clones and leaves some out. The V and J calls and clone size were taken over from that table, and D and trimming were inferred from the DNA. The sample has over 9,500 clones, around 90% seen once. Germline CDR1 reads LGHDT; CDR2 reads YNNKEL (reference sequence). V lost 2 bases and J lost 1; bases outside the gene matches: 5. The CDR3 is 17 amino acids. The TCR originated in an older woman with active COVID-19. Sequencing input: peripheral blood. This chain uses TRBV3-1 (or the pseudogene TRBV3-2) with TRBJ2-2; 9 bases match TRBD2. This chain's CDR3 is CASSQPGLAKNTGELFF. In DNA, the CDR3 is TGTGCCAGCAGCCAACCCGGACTAGCGAAGAACACCGGGGAGCTGTTTTTT.